One sample yielded the 7 T cell receptor beta chains listed below, sequenced in a study of PD-1 blockade in classical Hodgkin lymphoma. Method: immunoSEQ multiplex PCR; TCRdb's copy keeps in-frame clones and lacks some. The sample has roughly 56,000 clones; 87% are singletons. Described time point: cycle 4 day 1 (C4D1), after five to seven weeks of nivolumab. All trial patients relapsed after autologous stem cell transplantation. This sample comprised peripheral blood mononuclear cells (PBMCs), obtained before the fourth cycle of nivolumab. The receptors were gathered from a human donor with classical Hodgkin lymphoma.

V is TRBV13 and J is TRBJ2-3, with 10 positions matching TRBD2. V was clipped by 5 bases and J by 3 bases; unmatched bases: 2. The germline V gene encodes CDR1 PRHDT and CDR2 FYEKMQ (reference sequence). The CDR3 covers 14 residues. The CDR3 DNA reads TGTGCCAGCAGCCAGCGGGGGGGAACAGATACGCAGTATTTT. This gives the protein CASSQRGGTDTQYF.

This sequence joins TRBV5-1 and TRBJ1-5; a possible D gene is TRBD1 (5 bases). Germline lookup yields CDR1 SGHRS and CDR2 YFSETQ. The CDR3 has 13 residues. With 4 bases removed from V and 4 bases from J, the gap between germline ends came to 9 bases. The CDR3, as DNA: TGCGCCAGCAGCCCGGGGGAGAATCAGCCCCAGCATTTT. Protein sequence: CASSPGENQPQHF.

J is TRBJ2-5 and V is TRBV19; D may be TRBD2 (7 bases). Germline V gene sequence: CDR1 LNHDA, CDR2 SQIVND (reference sequence). Trimming pared 3 bases from V and 4 bases from J, leaving 18 bases between. The CDR3 is 16 amino acids. CDR3 in amino acids: CASSMRSGGAGETQYF. DNA of the CDR3: TGTGCCAGTAGTATGCGATCTGGGGGGGCTGGAGAGACCCAGTACTTC.

The CDR3 DNA reads TGCAGCGCTCAAGGGGGACAGGGGTCGAACGAGCAGTACTTC. It translates to CSAQGGQGSNEQYF. The chain has TRBV29-1 and TRBJ2-7, with TRBD1 matching 10 bases. The germline gives CDR1 SQVTM, CDR2 ANQGSEA. V was pared by 7 bases and J by 5 bases, with 11 bases of the junction left unmatched. The CDR3 covers 14 residues.

This chain joins TRBV5-1 and TRBJ1-2; D is ambiguous. Between the trimmed V and J ends, which lost 1 base and 1 base, there was a span of 5 bases. Germline values: CDR1 SGHRS, CDR2 YFSETQ. This CDR3 contains 13 residues. The CDR3 bases are TGCGCCAGCAGCTTGTTTAGTAACTATGGCTACACCTTC. The encoded protein is CASSLFSNYGYTF.

This chain connects TRBV7-9 to TRBJ2-5; a weak D match, TRBD2 (6 bases). Looked up from germline, CDR1 is SEHNR and CDR2 is FQNEAQ (reference sequence). This CDR3 contains 14 residues. V was pared by 5 bases and J by 4 bases, with 14 bases between. CDR3 bases: TGTGCCAGCAGCGGCCCGACTAGTGTAGAGACCCAGTACTTC. Its protein product is CASSGPTSVETQYF.

J is TRBJ1-1 and V is TRBV5-1; D is possibly TRBD1 (5 bases). Between the trimmed V and J ends, which lost 4 bases and 5 bases, there was a span of 18 bases. The germline CDR1 and CDR2 sequences are SGHRS and YFSETQ. CDR3 length: 15 amino acids. The CDR3 loop reads CASSPTGEGYTEAFF. CDR3 sequence (DNA): TGCGCCAGCAGCCCAACGGGGGAGGGGTATACTGAAGCTTTCTTT.